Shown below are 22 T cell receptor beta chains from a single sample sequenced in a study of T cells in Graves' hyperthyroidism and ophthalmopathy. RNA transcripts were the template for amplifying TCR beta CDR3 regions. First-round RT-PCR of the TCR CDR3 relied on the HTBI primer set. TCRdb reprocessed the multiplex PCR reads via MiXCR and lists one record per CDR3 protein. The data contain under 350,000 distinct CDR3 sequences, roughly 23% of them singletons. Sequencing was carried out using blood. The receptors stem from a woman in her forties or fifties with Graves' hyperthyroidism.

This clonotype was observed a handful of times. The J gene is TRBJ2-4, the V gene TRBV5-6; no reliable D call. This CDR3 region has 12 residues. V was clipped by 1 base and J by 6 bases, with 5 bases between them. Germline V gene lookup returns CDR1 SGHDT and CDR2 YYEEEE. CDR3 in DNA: TGTGCCAGCAGCTTGCTGGGAAACATTCAGTACTTC. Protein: CASSLLGNIQYF. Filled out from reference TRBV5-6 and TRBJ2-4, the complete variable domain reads DAGVTQSPTHLIKTRGQQVTLRCSPKSGHDTVSWYQQALGQGPQFIFQYYEEEERQRGNFPDRFSGHQFPNYSSELNVNALLLGDSALYLCASSLLGNIQYFGAGTRLSVL.

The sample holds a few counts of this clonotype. The CDR3 sequence: CASRSSGRGDEQFF. CDR3 bases: TGTGCCAGCAGGTCTAGCGGGAGAGGCGATGAGCAGTTCTTC. This chain links TRBV7-3 with TRBJ2-1, with 10 bases identical to TRBD2. The CDR3 is 14 residues long. Germline V gene sequence: CDR1 SGHTA, CDR2 FQGTGA. J gave up 8 bases and V 6 bases, and 7 bases lay outside the gene matches.

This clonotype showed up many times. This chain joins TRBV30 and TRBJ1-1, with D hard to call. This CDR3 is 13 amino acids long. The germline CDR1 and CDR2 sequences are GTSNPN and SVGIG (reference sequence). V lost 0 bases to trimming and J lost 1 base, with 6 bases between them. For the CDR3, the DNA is TGTGCCTGGAGTGTTCAACAGAACACTGAAGCTTTCTTT. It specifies CAWSVQQNTEAFF.

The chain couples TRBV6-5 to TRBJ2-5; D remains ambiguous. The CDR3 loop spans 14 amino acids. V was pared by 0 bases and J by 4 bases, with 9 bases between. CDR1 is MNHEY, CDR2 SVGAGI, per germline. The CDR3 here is CASSYSGVGETQYF. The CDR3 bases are TGTGCCAGCAGTTACTCTGGGGTAGGAGAGACCCAGTACTTC.

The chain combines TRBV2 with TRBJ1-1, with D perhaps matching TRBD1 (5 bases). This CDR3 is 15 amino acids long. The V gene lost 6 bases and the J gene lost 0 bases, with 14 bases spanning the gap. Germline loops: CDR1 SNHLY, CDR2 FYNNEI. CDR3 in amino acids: CASSLVGVLNTEAFF. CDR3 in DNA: TGTGCCAGCAGCTTAGTGGGGGTGCTGAACACTGAAGCTTTCTTT.

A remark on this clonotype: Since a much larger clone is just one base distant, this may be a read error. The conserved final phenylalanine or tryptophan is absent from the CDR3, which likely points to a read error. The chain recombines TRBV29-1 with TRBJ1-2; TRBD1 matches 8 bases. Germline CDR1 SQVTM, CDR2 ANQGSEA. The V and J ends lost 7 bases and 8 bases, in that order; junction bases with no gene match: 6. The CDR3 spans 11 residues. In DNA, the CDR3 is TGCAGCGACTCTACAGGGGGAGGCTACACCCTC. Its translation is CSDSTGGGYTL.

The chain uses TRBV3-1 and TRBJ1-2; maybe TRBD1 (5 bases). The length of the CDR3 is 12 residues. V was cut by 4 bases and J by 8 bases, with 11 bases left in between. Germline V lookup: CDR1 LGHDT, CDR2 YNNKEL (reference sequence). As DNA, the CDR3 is TGTGCCAGCAGCCGGAGGGAGGGGGGCTACACCTTC. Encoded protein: CASSRREGGYTF.

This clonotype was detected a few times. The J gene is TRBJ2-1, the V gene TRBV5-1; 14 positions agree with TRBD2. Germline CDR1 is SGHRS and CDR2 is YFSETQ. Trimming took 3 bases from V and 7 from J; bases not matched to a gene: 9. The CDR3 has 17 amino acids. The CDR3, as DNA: TGCGCCAGCAGCTGGTCCGGGACTAGCGGGAGAATAAATGAGCAGTTCTTC. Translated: CASSWSGTSGRINEQFF.

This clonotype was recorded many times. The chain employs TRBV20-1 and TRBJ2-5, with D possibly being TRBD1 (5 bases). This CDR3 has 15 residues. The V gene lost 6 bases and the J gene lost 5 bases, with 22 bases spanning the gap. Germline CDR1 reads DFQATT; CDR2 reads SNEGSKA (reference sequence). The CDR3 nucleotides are TGCAGTGCCAACCCGGGCCCCTCGGCAGGGGAGACCCAGTACTTC. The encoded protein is CSANPGPSAGETQYF.

The CDR3 reads CASSLVRGEGTNEKLFF. For the CDR3, the DNA is TGTGCCAGCAGCTTAGTGAGAGGGGAAGGAACTAATGAAAAACTGTTTTTT. V is TRBV7-2 and J is TRBJ1-4; D possibly corresponds to TRBD1 (5 bases). The CDR3 has 17 amino acids. V lost 1 base and J 1 base, leaving 13 bases between the germline ends. Germline CDR1 SGHTA, CDR2 FQGNSA.

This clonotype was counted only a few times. CDR3 loop: CASSDPGQQFF. The CDR3 DNA sequence: TGTGCCAGCAGCGACCCGGGACAGCAGTTCTTC. The chain employs TRBV28 and TRBJ2-1; TRBD1 or TRBD2 may be the D gene (5 bases each). The CDR3 extends over 11 amino acids. V lost 6 bases to trimming and J lost 11 bases, with 11 bases between them. CDR1 and CDR2 (germline): MDHEN, SYDVKM.

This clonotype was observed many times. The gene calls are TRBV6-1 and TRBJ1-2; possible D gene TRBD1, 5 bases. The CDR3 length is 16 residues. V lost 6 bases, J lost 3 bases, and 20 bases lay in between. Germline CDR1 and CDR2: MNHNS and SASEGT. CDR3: CASRHVLRGKDYGYTF. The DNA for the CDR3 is TGTGCCAGCAGACACGTACTTAGGGGAAAGGACTATGGCTACACCTTC.

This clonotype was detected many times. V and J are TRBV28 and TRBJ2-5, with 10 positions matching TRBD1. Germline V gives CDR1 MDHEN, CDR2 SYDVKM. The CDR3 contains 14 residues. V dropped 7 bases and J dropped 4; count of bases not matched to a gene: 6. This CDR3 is CASTSTGGPETQYF. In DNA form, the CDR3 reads TGTGCCAGCACCTCGACAGGGGGCCCAGAGACCCAGTACTTC.

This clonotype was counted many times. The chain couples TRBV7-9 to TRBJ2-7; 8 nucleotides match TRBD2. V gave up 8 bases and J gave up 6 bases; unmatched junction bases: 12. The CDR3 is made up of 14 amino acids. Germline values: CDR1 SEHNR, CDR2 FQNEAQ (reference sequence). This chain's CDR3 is CASAQTGGRFEQYF. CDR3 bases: TGTGCCAGCGCTCAGACGGGAGGGAGGTTCGAGCAGTACTTC.

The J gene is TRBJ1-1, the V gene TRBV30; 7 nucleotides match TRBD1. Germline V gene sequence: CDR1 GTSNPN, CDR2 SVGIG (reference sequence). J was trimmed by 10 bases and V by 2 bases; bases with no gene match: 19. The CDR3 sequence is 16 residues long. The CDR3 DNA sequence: TGTGCCTGGAGTAGGATTAATAAAAGGGGGCGCCGAGGAGCTTTCTTT. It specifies CAWSRINKRGRRGAFF.

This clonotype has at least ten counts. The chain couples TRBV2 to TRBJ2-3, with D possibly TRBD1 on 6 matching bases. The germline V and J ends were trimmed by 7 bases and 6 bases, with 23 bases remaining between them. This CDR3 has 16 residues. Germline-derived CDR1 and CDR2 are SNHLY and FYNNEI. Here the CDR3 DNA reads TGTGCCAGCACCGATCCAGGGGTAGTCCCCCCCGATACGCAGTATTTT. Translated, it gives CASTDPGVVPPDTQYF.

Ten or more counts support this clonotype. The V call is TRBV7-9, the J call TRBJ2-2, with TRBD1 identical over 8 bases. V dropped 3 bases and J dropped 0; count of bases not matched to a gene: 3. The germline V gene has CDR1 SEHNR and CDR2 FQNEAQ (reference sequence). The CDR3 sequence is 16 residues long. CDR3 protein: CASSFLQGANTGELFF. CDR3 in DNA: TGTGCCAGCAGCTTCTTACAGGGGGCGAACACCGGGGAGCTGTTTTTT.

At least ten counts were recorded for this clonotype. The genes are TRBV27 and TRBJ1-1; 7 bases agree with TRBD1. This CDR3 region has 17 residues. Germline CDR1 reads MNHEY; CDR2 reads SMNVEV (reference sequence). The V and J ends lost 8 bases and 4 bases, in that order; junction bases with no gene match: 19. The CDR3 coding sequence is TGTGCCAGCTTCAGTTTACAGGGGATAGGCGCGAGCACTGAAGCTTTCTTT. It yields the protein CASFSLQGIGASTEAFF.

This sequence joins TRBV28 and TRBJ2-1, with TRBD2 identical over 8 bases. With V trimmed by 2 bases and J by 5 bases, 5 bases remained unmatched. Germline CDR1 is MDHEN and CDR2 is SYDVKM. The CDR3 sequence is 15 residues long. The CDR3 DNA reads TGTGCCAGCAGTTTACGGGGGGGCGCCCACAATGAGCAGTTCTTC. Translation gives CASSLRGGAHNEQFF.

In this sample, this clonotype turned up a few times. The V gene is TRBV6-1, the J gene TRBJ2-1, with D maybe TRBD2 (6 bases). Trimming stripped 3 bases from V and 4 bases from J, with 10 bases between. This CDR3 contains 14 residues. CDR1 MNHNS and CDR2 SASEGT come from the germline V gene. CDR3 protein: CASSDLGTYNEQFF. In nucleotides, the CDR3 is TGTGCCAGCAGTGACCTCGGGACTTACAATGAGCAGTTCTTC.

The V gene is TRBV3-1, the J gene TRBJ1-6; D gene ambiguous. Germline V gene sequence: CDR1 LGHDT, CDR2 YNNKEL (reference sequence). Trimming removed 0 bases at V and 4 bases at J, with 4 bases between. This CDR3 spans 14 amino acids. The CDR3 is CASSQDAYNSPLHF. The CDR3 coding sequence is TGTGCCAGCAGCCAAGACGCATATAATTCACCCCTCCACTTT.

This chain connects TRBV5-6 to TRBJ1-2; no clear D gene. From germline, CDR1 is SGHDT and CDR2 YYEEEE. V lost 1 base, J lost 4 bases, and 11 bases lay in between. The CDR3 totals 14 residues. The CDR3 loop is CASSLSRSPYGYTF. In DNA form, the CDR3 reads TGTGCCAGCAGCTTGTCGCGGAGCCCCTATGGCTACACCTTC.